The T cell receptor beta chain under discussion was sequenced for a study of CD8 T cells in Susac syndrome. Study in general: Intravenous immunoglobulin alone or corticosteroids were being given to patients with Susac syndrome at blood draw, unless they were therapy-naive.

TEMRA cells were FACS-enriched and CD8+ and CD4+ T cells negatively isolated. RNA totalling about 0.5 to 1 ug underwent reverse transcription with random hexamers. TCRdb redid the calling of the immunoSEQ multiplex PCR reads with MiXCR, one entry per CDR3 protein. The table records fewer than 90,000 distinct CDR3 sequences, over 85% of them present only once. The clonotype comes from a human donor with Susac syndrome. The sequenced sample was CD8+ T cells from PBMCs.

As DNA, the CDR3 is TGTGCCAGCAGTTTAAGGAGGGGTACTAATGAAAAACTGTTTTTT. Translating it yields CASSLRRGTNEKLFF. The V call is TRBV27, the J call TRBJ1-4; a possible D gene is TRBD1 (5 bases). The CDR3 covers 15 residues. V lost 2 bases to trimming and J lost 2 bases, with 9 bases between them. Germline V gene data show CDR1 as MNHEY and CDR2 as SMNVEV (reference sequence).